This T cell receptor beta chain was found in a study of radiotherapy plus CTLA-4 blockade in lung cancer. Background on the study: For roughly 19% of patients, objective responses occurred, and approximately 30% had disease control. Regarding the study as a whole: After treatment with radiotherapy plus ipilimumab, TCR clones that came from the tumor expanded in blood.

Germline V CDR1 and CDR2: LNHDA, SQIVND (reference sequence). The CDR3 sequence is 13 residues long. V dropped 11 bases and J dropped 4; count of bases not matched to a gene: 8. The table came from immunoSEQ multiplex PCR; TCRdb's copy has only in-frame clones and leaves some out. The sample contains 80,000 or so clones, around 81% of which appear only once. On this clone itself: The target antigen is unknown.

The sample in question was peripheral blood, obtained from a patient treated with radiotherapy plus ipilimumab. This TCR derives from a human donor with non-small cell lung cancer whose response to radiotherapy plus ipilimumab could not be evaluated. Some clones in this sample may be carry-over from other donors' samples. This chain uses TRBV19 with TRBJ2-5, with 9 bases that match TRBD1. The CDR3 loop is CAAWDRDRETQYF. The DNA for the CDR3 is TGTGCCGCATGGGACAGGGACCGAGAGACCCAGTACTTC.